This entry describes one TCR beta chain. The antigen remains undetermined. The germline V gene has CDR1 SGHTA and CDR2 FQGNSA. CDR3 size: 15 residues. The data derive from a study of graft-versus-host responses after intestinal transplantation. Study results and limitations: Patients with graft-donor T cell macrochimerism had high graft-versus-host to host-versus-graft clonal ratios in allografts.

Profiled with immunoSEQ multiplex PCR; TCRdb holds only in-frame clones, not every one. Among roughly 85,000 clones, 85% to 95% were seen once, and the ten largest hold 7.6%. This sequence was found in a human donor who was the organ donor for an intestinal transplant. This sequence joins TRBV7-2 and TRBJ2-5; 11 nucleotides match TRBD2. The J call is uncertain, as TRBJ2-7 better fits the DNA end. This specimen consisted of unstimulated CD8+ T cells sorted from spleen or lymph node cells, obtained before transplant. The CDR3 spells CASSLALAGAYEQYF. CDR3 coding DNA: TGTGCCAGCAGCTTAGCACTAGCGGGGGCCTACGAGCAGTACTTC.